This T cell receptor beta chain derives from a study of shared clonotypes between healthy human individuals. Study results and limitations: About 5% of naive CD4 clonotypes were common to a few donors. Among non-shared clonotypes, generation probabilities were lower than among those shared by all four donors.

CD45RO-negative, CCR7-selected cells formed the naive CD8 fraction, which excluded terminally differentiated effector memory CD45RA+ cells. All donors qualified as healthy HIV-negative adults and had experienced no recent acute infections or vaccinations. The V gene end was trimmed by 1 base and the J gene end by 4 bases; junction bases not matched to a gene: 5. CDR3 length equals 15 residues. Germline V lookup: CDR1 MGHRA, CDR2 YSYEKL. For sorted subsets, 150 to 200 ng DNA per replicate equaled around 30,000 T cell genomes. Measured with immunoSEQ multiplex PCR; TCRdb has only the in-frame clones, and not every one. The sample lists 550,000 to 750,000 clones, about 95% occurring once. About this clone itself: Its target is not known.

The V and J genes are TRBV4-1 and TRBJ1-1, with TRBD1 identical over 8 bases. The specimen sequenced was naive CD8+ T cells sorted from blood. The source of this sequence is a woman aged 25 to 39 in good health. The CDR3 reads CASSQGGTGVTEAFF. As DNA, the CDR3 is TGCGCCAGCAGCCAAGGTGGGACAGGCGTCACTGAAGCTTTCTTT.